This is a list of T cell receptor beta chains from one sample in a study of blood T cell repertoires in COVID-19. Profiled with immunoSEQ multiplex PCR; TCRdb holds only in-frame clones, not every one. The data hold some 80,000 clones, with around four fifths observed a single time. The sequencing sample was made of peripheral blood. These receptors were collected from a man of 80 years or more with active or convalescent COVID-19. Each CDR3 is given with its conserved first and last residue. Fields, in order: D gene, clone size, J gene, V gene, CDR3 protein, CDR3 DNA. A D gene is named only where the DNA matches it firmly. The listing skips clone size in some rows; elsewhere it reads once, few, many or a size class.

NA	many	TRBJ1-2	TRBV11-3	CASSLEGRQGNYGYTF	TGTGCCAGCAGCTTAGAAGGTCGGCAGGGAAACTATGGCTACACCTTC
TRBD2	NA	TRBJ2-2	TRBV27	CATKTSGGAGTGELFF	TGTGCCACCAAGACTAGCGGGGGGGCCGGGACCGGGGAGCTGTTTTTT
TRBD1	NA	TRBJ1-1	TRBV5-4	CASRVQGEREAFF	TGTGCCAGCAGAGTACAGGGGGAGAGGGAAGCTTTCTTT
NA	once	TRBJ1-2	TRBV10-1	CASSELPDYGYTF	TGCGCCAGCAGTGAGTTGCCAGACTATGGCTACACCTTC
TRBD2	NA	TRBJ2-3	TRBV5-1	CASSLVSGSTDTQYF	TGCGCCAGCAGCTTGGTTAGCGGGAGCACAGATACGCAGTATTTT
TRBD2	NA	TRBJ2-3	TRBV24-1	CATKAAGGPDTQYF	TGTGCCACAAAAGCAGCGGGAGGTCCAGATACGCAGTATTTT
TRBD1	NA	TRBJ1-5	TRBV19	CASSIRDRNQPQHF	TGTGCCAGTAGTATCCGGGACAGAAATCAGCCCCAGCATTTT
NA	few	TRBJ1-1	TRBV5-4	CASSLAQRTEAFF	TGTGCCAGCAGCTTGGCTCAGCGGACTGAAGCTTTCTTT
NA	NA	TRBJ2-6	TRBV19	CASSTRDSSGANVLTF	TGTGCCAGTAGTACTAGGGACTCCTCTGGGGCCAACGTCCTGACTTTC
NA	NA	TRBJ1-1	TRBV5-1	CASSLAGNTEAFF	TGCGCCAGCAGCTTGGCAGGGAACACTGAAGCTTTCTTT
NA	once	TRBJ1-5	TRBV28	CASSLSVGFSPGPQHF	TGTGCCAGCAGTTTATCCGTAGGTTTCTCTCCGGGGCCCCAGCATTTT
NA	NA	TRBJ2-3	TRBV3-1/TRBV3-2	CASSQMSVGTDTQYF	TGTGCCAGCAGCCAAATGTCGGTGGGCACAGATACGCAGTATTTT
NA	few	TRBJ2-2	TRBV12-3/TRBV12-4	CAWGAEYTGELFF	TGTGCCTGGGGAGCGGAATACACCGGGGAGCTGTTTTTT
NA	NA	TRBJ2-5	TRBV2	CASSERPGEETQYF	TGTGCCAGCAGTGAAAGGCCAGGGGAAGAGACCCAGTACTTC
NA	few	TRBJ1-2	TRBV21-1	CASSDQFVWGGTLDGYTF	TGTGCCAGCAGCGACCAATTTGTCTGGGGGGGGACACTCGATGGCTACACCTTC
NA	few	TRBJ1-6	TRBV5-5	CASSLAGNYSPSPLHF	TGTGCCAGCAGCTTGGCAGGGAACTATTCTCCTTCACCCCTCCACTTT
TRBD2	NA	TRBJ2-5	TRBV7-9	CASSLGLAGSGETQYF	TGTGCCAGCAGCTTAGGATTAGCGGGGTCAGGGGAGACCCAGTACTTC
NA	few	TRBJ1-2	TRBV2	CASSEESGSGVYTF	TGTGCCAGCAGTGAAGAGAGTGGGTCTGGAGTCTACACCTTC
TRBD2	NA	TRBJ2-3	TRBV28	CASRKSGSETDTQYF	TGTGCCAGCAGGAAGAGCGGGAGTGAGACAGATACGCAGTATTTT
TRBD2	NA	TRBJ2-5	TRBV3-1/TRBV3-2	CASSQEGSGGKTQYF	TGTGCCAGCAGCCAAGAAGGCAGCGGGGGGAAGACCCAGTACTTC
NA	NA	TRBJ1-6	TRBV15	CATSNSYNSPLHF	TGTGCCACCAGCAACAGCTATAATTCACCCCTCCACTTT
NA	NA	TRBJ2-2	TRBV5-1	CASSLSPTLNTGELFF	TGCGCCAGCAGCTTGTCCCCGACATTGAACACCGGGGAGCTGTTTTTT
NA	NA	TRBJ1-2	TRBV12-3/TRBV12-4	CASSSTDNYGYTF	TGTGCCAGCAGTTCGACAGATAACTATGGCTACACCTTC
NA	once	TRBJ2-2	TRBV5-1	CASSQRDGFGGTGELFF	TGCGCCAGCAGCCAGAGAGATGGGTTCGGGGGCACCGGGGAGCTGTTTTTT
NA	NA	TRBJ1-1	TRBV28	CASSLRESTEAFF	TGTGCCAGCAGTTTGAGGGAATCCACTGAAGCTTTCTTT
TRBD1	once	TRBJ2-3	TRBV19	CASSETGDWRDTQYF	TGTGCCAGTTCTGAGACAGGGGATTGGCGTGATACGCAGTATTTT
TRBD1	NA	TRBJ1-1	TRBV5-4	CASSEPDRGSDTEAFF	TGTGCCAGCAGCGAACCGGACAGGGGTTCGGACACTGAAGCTTTCTTT
TRBD2	NA	TRBJ2-1	TRBV6-4	CASSETSDSYNEQFF	TGTGCCAGCAGTGAGACTAGCGACTCCTACAATGAGCAGTTCTTC
TRBD1	NA	TRBJ1-2	TRBV6-5	CASRSEDRVEYGYTF	TGTGCCAGCAGATCCGAGGACAGGGTAGAGTATGGCTACACCTTC
NA	NA	TRBJ2-2	TRBV18	CASSPAGYTGELFF	TGTGCCAGCTCACCGGCGGGTTACACCGGGGAGCTGTTTTTT
NA	few	TRBJ1-1	TRBV2	CASSPTGFYTEAFF	TGTGCCAGCAGCCCCACAGGGTTCTACACTGAAGCTTTCTTT